This entry describes one TCR beta chain. What it binds is unknown. TCRdb's table, derived via immunoSEQ multiplex PCR, lists solely in-frame clones and lacks some. The sample contains just over 65,000 clones, roughly 84% of which appear only once. These data are taken from a study of a mutant IDH1 vaccine in newly diagnosed glioma. Time point specified: week 23, last vaccination. The study gave 300 ug of mutant IDH1 20-mer peptide per vaccine dose, with topical imiquimod. The CDR3 runs 11 residues. Deletions cut 7 bases from V and 6 bases from J, with 9 bases between. CDR1 MNHNS and CDR2 SASEGT come from the germline V gene.

The J gene is TRBJ1-2, the V gene TRBV6-1; TRBD1 might be the D (6 bases). This TCR derives from a man younger than 30 with glioma. Source: PBMCs, taken from a glioma patient whose treatment included an IDH1 peptide vaccine. This CDR3 is CASNSGDGYTF. The DNA of the CDR3 is TGTGCCAGCAATTCAGGGGATGGCTACACCTTC.